Below are 4 T cell receptor beta chains sequenced from a single sample in a study of long-term antiretroviral therapy in people with HIV. Survey-level immunoSEQ v3.0 assays were run. TCRdb keeps only in-frame clones here, not all; method: immunoSEQ multiplex PCR. The sample holds some 14,000 clones, around 84% seen once. The sequences come from unsorted PBMCs, collected 0.4 years after starting antiretroviral therapy. The receptors were gathered from a man aged 25 to 40 with HIV.

The J gene is TRBJ2-5, the V gene TRBV19; 7 positions agree with TRBD1. V shed 7 bases and J 5 bases; nucleotides not matched to a gene: 7. Germline V CDR1 and CDR2: LNHDA, SQIVND (reference sequence). The CDR3 sequence is 13 residues long. Here the CDR3 DNA reads TGTGCCAGTAATCACAGGGGCAGCGAGACCCAGTACTTC. It specifies CASNHRGSETQYF.

The rearrangement links TRBV27 to TRBJ2-1, with 8 bases lining up with TRBD2. J lost 2 bases, V lost 6 bases, and 9 bases had no gene match. Germline CDR1 and CDR2: MNHEY and SMNVEV (reference sequence). This CDR3 region has 16 residues. The CDR3, as DNA: TGTGCCAGCAGATCAGGAAGCGGGAGTACCTACAATGAGCAGTTCTTC. Residues: CASRSGSGSTYNEQFF.

This clone was counted once. CDR3 sequence: CASSLGGTSGTYEQYF. CDR3 nucleotide sequence: TGTGCCAGCAGCTTAGGAGGGACTAGCGGAACCTACGAGCAGTACTTC. The chain links TRBV7-9 to TRBJ2-7; TRBD2 matches 11 bases. The length of the CDR3 is 16 residues. Unmatched junction bases numbered 4, after V lost 1 base and J lost 2 bases. Germline V gene data show CDR1 as SEHNR and CDR2 as FQNEAQ (reference sequence). The whole variable domain, remainder taken from reference TRBV7-9 and TRBJ2-7, is DTGVSQNPRHKITKRGQNVTFRCDPISEHNRLYWYRQTLGQGPEFLTYFQNEAQLEKSRLLSDRFSAERPKGSFSTLEIQRTEQGDSAMYLCASSLGGTSGTYEQYFGPGTRLTVT.

The V and J genes are TRBV19 and TRBJ1-1; D perhaps matches TRBD1 (5 bases). CDR1 and CDR2 (germline): LNHDA, SQIVND (reference sequence). The CDR3 spans 13 residues. Trimming took 6 bases from V and 4 from J, leaving 12 bases between them. This CDR3 is CASRATATTEAFF. CDR3 in DNA: TGTGCCAGTAGAGCGACAGCTACCACTGAAGCTTTCTTT.